The T cell receptor beta chain described here comes from a study of T cells in Graves' hyperthyroidism and ophthalmopathy. Findings of the study overall: By a 13 V-J model, ophthalmopathy was set apart from stable hyperthyroidism.

Of note for this clonotype: Its target is not known.

The study defined stable Graves' hyperthyroidism as no ophthalmopathy progression within 18 months. The diagnostic basis comprised clinical symptoms, serum thyroxine and TRAb, thyroid ultrasound and orbital computed tomography. PBMCs were obtained from 10 ml fresh peripheral blood. Unmatched junction bases numbered 6, after V lost 3 bases and J lost 8 bases. The length of the CDR3 is 13 residues. CDR1 LNHDA and CDR2 SQIVND come from the germline V gene (reference sequence). TCR beta CDR3 regions were amplified from RNA transcripts. The HTBI primer set was used in a first-round RT-PCR of the TCR CDR3. TCRdb fed the multiplex PCR reads into MiXCR, producing one record per CDR3 protein. The top ten hold about a tenth of the sample, which has approximately 740,000 distinct CDR3 sequences, around 15% seen once.

The clonotype comes from a woman between 18 and 29 years old with Graves' hyperthyroidism. The material sequenced was blood. The V and J genes are TRBV19 and TRBJ1-2; TRBD1 matches 7 bases. For the CDR3, the DNA is TGTGCCAGTAGTATTTGGCAGGGGGACGGCTACACCTTC. This sequence encodes CASSIWQGDGYTF. Based on the CDR3 plus reference TRBV19 and TRBJ1-2, the full variable domain is DGGITQSPKYLFRKEGQNVTLSCEQNLNHDAMYWYRQDPGQGLRLIYYSQIVNDFQKGDIAEGYSVSREKKESFPLTVTSAQKNPTAFYLCASSIWQGDGYTFGSGTRLTVV.